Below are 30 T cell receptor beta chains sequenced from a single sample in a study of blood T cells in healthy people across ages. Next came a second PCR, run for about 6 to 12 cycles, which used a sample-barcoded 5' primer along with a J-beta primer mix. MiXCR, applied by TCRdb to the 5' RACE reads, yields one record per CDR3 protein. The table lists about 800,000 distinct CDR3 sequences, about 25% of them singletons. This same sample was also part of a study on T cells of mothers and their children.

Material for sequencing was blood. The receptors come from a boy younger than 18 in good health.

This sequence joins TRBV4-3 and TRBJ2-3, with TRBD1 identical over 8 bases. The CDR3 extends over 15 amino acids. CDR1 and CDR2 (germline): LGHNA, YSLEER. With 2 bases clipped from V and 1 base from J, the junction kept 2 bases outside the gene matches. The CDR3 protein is CASSQPTGGTDTQYF. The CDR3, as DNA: TGCGCCAGCAGCCAACCGACAGGGGGCACAGATACGCAGTATTTT.

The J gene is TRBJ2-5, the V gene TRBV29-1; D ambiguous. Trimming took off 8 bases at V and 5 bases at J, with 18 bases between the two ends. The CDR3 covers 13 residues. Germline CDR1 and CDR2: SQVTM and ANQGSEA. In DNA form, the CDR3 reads TGCAGCACCGAAGGGCGGTCCGGGGAGACCCAGTACTTC. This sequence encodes CSTEGRSGETQYF. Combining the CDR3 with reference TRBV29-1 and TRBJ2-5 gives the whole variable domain SAVISQKPSRDICQRGTSLTIQCQVDSQVTMMFWYRQQPGQSLTLIATANQGSEATYESGFVIDKFPISRPNLTFSTLTVSNMSPEDSSIYLCSTEGRSGETQYFGPGTRLLVL.

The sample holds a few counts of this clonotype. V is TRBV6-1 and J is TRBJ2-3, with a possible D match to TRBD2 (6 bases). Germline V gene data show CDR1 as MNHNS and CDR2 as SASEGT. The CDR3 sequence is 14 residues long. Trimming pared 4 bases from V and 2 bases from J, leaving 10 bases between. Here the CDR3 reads CASSGLADTDTQYF. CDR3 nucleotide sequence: TGTGCCAGCAGTGGTTTAGCGGACACAGATACGCAGTATTTT.

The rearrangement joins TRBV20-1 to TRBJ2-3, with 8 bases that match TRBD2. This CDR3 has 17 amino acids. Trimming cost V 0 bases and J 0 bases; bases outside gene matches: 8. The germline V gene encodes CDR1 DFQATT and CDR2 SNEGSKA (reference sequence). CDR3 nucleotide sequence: TGCAGTGCTAGAGATAGCCGGGCGGGAGGAAGCACAGATACGCAGTATTTT. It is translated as CSARDSRAGGSTDTQYF.

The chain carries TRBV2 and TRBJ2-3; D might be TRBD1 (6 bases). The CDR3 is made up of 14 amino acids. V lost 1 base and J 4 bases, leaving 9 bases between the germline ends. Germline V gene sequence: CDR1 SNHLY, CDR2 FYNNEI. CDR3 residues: CASSEGGTPDTQYF. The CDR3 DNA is TGTGCCAGCAGTGAAGGAGGGACACCAGATACGCAGTATTTT.

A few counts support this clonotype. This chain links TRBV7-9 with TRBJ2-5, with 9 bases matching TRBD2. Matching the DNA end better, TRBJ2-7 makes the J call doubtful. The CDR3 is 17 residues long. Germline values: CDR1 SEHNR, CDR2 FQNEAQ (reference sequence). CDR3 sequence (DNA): TGTGCCAGCAGCTTAGAAGGATGGATAGCGGGGGCCTACGAGCAGTACTTC. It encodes CASSLEGWIAGAYEQYF.

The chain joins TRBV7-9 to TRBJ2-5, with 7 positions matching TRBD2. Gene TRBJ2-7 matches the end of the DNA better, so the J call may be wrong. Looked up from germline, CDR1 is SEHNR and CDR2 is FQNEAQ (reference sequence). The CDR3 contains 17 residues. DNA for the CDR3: TGTGCCAGCAGCCCCCCGGGCATCGCGGGAGCGTCCTACGAGCAGTACTTC. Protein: CASSPPGIAGASYEQYF.

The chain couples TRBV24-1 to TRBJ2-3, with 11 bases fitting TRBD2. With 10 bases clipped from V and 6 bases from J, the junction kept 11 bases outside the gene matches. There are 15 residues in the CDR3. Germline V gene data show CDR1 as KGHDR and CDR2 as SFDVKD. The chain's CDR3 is CATMQPGLAEDTQYF. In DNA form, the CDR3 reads TGTGCCACAATGCAACCGGGACTAGCGGAGGATACGCAGTATTTT.

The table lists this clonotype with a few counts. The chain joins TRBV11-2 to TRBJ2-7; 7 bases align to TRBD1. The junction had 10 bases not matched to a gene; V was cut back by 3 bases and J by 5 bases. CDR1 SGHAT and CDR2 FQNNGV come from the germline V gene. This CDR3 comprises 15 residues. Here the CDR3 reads CASSLIRDSTNEQYF. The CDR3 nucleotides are TGTGCCAGCAGCTTGATCCGGGACAGTACTAACGAGCAGTACTTC.

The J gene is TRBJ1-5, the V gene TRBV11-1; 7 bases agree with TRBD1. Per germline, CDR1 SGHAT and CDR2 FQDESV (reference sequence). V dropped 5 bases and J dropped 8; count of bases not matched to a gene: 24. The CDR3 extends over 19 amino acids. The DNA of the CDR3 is TGTGCCAGCAGCCCACCGTGTCTCCGGGACAGCGACGCTAGGGAGCCCCAGCATTTT. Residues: CASSPPCLRDSDAREPQHF. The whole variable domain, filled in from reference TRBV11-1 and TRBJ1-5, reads EAEVAQSPRYKITEKSQAVAFWCDPISGHATLYWYRQILGQGPELLVQFQDESVVDDSQLPKDRFSAERLKGVDSTLKIQPAELGDSAMYLCASSPPCLRDSDAREPQHFGDGTRLSIL.

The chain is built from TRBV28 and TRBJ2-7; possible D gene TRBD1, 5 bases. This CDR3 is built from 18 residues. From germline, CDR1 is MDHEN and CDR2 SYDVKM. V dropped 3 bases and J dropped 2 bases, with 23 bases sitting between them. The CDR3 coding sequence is TGTGCCAGCAGTTTTATTGGGGCCCAGGGCTCCGCAGCCTACGAGCAGTACTTC. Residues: CASSFIGAQGSAAYEQYF.

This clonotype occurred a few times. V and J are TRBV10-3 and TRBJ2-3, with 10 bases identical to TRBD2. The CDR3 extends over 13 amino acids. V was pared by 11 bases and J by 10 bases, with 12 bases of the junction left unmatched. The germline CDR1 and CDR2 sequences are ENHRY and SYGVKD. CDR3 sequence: CAVYSSGGSAQYF. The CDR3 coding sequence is TGTGCCGTCTACTCTAGCGGGGGCTCGGCGCAGTATTTT.

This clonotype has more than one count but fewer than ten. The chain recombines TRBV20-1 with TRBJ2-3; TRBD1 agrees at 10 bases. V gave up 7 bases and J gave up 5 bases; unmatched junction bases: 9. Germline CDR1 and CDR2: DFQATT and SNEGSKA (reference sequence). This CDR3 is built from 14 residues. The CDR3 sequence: CSVMRQGAGDTQYF. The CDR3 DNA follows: TGCAGTGTCATGAGACAGGGGGCAGGAGATACGCAGTATTTT.

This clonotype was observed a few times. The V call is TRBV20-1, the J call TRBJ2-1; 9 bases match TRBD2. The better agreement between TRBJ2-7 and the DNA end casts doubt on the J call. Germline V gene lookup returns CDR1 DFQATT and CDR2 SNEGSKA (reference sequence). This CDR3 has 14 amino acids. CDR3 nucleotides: TGCAGTGCTAGCAGACTAGCGGAGCCCTACGAGCAGTACTTC. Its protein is CSASRLAEPYEQYF.

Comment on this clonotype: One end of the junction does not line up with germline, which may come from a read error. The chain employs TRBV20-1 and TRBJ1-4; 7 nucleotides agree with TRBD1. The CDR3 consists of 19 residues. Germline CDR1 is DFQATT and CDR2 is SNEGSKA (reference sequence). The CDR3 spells CSARGGTAAYLATSEKLFF. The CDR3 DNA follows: TGCAGTGCTAGAGGCGGGACAGCGGCTTATCTTGCAACTAGTGAAAAACTGTTTTTT.

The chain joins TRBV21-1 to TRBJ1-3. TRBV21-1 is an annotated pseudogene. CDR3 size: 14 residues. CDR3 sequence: CASSKGSSGNTIYF. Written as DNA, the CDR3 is TGTGCCAGCAGCAAAGGGTCCTCTGGAAACACCATATATTTT.

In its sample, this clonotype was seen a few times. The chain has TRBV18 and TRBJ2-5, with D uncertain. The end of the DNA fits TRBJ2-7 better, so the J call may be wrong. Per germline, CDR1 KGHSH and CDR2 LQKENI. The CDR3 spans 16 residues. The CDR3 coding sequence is TGTGCCAGCTCACCAATTCCCGGGTCCTTGACCTACGAGCAGTACTTC. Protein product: CASSPIPGSLTYEQYF.

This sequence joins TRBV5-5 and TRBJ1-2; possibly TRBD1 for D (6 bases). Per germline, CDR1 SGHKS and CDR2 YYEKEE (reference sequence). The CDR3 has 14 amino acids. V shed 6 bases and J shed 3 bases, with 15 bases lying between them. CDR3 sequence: CASKLGGADYGYTF. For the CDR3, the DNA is TGTGCCAGCAAATTAGGGGGAGCGGACTATGGCTACACCTTC. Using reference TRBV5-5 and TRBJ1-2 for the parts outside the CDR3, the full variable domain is DAGVTQSPTHLIKTRGQQVTLRCSPISGHKSVSWYQQVLGQGPQFIFQYYEKEERGRGNFPDRFSARQFPNYSSELNVNALLLGDSALYLCASKLGGADYGYTFGSGTRLTVV.

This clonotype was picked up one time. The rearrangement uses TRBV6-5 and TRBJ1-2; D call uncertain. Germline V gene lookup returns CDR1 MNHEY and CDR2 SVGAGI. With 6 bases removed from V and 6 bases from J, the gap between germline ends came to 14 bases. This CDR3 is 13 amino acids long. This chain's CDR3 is CASSYDGLHGYTF. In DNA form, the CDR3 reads TGTGCCAGCAGCTACGACGGACTCCATGGCTACACCTTC.

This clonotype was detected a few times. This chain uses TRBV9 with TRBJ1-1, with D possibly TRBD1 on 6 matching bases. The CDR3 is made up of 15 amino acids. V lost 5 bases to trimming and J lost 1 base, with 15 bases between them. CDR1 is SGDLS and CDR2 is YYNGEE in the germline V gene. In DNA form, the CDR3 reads TGTGCCAGCAGTGGGGGGGGGCACAGGAACACTGAAGCTTTCTTT. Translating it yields CASSGGGHRNTEAFF.

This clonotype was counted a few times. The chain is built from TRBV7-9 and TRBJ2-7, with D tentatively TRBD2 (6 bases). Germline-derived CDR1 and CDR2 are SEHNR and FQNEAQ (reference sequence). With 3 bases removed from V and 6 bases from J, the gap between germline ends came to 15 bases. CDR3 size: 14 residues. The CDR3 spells CASSFNVAAGEQYF. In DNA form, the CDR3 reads TGTGCCAGCAGCTTCAATGTAGCGGCAGGCGAGCAGTACTTC.

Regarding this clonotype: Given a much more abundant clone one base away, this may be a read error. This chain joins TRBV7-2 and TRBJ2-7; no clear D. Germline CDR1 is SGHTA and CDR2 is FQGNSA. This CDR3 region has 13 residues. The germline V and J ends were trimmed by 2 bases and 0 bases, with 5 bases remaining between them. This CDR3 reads CASSLKVSYEQYF. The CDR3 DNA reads TGTGCCAGCAGCTTAAAGGTCTCCTACGAGCAGTACTTC.

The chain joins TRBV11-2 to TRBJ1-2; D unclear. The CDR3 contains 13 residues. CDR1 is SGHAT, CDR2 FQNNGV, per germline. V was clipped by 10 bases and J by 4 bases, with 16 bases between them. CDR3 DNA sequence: TGTGCCACCCAGCGGGCGCCGGGCTATGGCTACACCTTC. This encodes CATQRAPGYGYTF. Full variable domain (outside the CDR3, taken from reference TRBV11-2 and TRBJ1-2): EAGVAQSPRYKIIEKRQSVAFWCNPISGHATLYWYQQILGQGPKLLIQFQNNGVVDDSQLPKDRFSAERLKGVDSTLKIQPAKLEDSAVYLCATQRAPGYGYTFGSGTRLTVV.

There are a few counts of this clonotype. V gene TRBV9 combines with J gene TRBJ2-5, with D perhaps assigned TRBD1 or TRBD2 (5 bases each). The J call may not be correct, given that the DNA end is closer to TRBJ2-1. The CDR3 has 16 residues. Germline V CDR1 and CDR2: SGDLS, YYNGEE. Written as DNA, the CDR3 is TGTGCCAGCAGCGTCCTTGGGGGTTACGGCCACAATGAGCAGTTCTTC. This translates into CASSVLGGYGHNEQFF.

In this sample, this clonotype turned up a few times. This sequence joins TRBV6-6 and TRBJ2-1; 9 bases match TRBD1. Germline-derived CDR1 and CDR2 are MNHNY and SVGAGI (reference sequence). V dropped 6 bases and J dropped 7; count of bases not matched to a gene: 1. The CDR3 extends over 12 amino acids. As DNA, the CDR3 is TGTGCCAGCAGGACAGGGGGGAATGAGCAGTTCTTC. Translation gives CASRTGGNEQFF.

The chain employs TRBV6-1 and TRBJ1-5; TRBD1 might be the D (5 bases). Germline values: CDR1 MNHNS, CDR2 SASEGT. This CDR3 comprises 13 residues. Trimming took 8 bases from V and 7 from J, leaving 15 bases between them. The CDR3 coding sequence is TGTGCCAGCGAGGCCGGGGCAGTCCAGCCCCAGCATTTT. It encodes CASEAGAVQPQHF.

This CDR3 is CASSIRLAGSYNEQFF. Here the CDR3 DNA reads TGTGCCAGCAGTATCCGGCTAGCGGGATCTTACAATGAGCAGTTCTTC. The chain employs TRBV12-3 or TRBV12-4 and TRBJ2-5; 9 positions match TRBD2. Matching the DNA end better, TRBJ2-1 makes the J call doubtful. The CDR3 loop spans 16 amino acids.

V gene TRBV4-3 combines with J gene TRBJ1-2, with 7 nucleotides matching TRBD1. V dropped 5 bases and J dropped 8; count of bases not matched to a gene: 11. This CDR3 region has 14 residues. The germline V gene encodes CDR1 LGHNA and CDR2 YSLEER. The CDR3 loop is CASSWSRGMGGYTF. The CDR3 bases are TGCGCCAGCAGCTGGAGCAGGGGGATGGGGGGCTACACCTTC.

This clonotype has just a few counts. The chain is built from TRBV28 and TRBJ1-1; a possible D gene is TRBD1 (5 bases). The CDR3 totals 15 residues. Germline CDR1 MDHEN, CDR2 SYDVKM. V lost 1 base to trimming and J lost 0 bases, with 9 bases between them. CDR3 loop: CASSLSTDMNTEAFF. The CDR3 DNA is TGTGCCAGCAGTTTATCGACAGACATGAACACTGAAGCTTTCTTT.

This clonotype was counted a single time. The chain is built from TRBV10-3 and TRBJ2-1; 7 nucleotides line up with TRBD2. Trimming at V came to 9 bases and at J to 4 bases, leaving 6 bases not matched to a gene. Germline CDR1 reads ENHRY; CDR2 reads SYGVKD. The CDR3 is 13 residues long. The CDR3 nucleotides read TGTGCCATTGGCGGGGGAAGTTACAATGAGCAGTTCTTC. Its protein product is CAIGGGSYNEQFF.